The rows below give T cell receptor beta chains drawn from one sample of a study of beta chain features in type 1 diabetes. Profiling relied on immunoSEQ multiplex PCR, and the TCRdb table lists in-frame clones only, not all of them. The table lists around 260,000 clones, roughly 25% of them singletons. Sequenced input: naive CD4+ T cells from blood. The source of these receptors is a woman in her 30s with type 1 diabetes. Both conserved end residues are part of each CDR3.

v_call: TRBV28
cdr3_aa: CASTFSGSGTDTQYF

v_call: TRBV6-5
cdr3_aa: CASSYAGSQADTQYF

v_call: TRBV6-4
cdr3_aa: CASRKTGSTDTQYF

v_call: TRBV4-2
cdr3_aa: CASSQVETPALEQYF

v_call: TRBV7-3
cdr3_aa: CASSLGEGDIQYF

v_call: TRBV5-1
cdr3_aa: CASSVGQLTQYF

v_call: TRBV4-1
cdr3_aa: CASSRGLAGGPYEQYF

v_call: TRBV15
cdr3_aa: CATSPSGYPGNYGYTF

v_call: TRBV30
cdr3_aa: CGQGAYSGANVLTF

v_call: TRBV28
cdr3_aa: CASSSTGNDEKLFF

v_call: TRBV7-3
cdr3_aa: CASSPGVPYNEQFF